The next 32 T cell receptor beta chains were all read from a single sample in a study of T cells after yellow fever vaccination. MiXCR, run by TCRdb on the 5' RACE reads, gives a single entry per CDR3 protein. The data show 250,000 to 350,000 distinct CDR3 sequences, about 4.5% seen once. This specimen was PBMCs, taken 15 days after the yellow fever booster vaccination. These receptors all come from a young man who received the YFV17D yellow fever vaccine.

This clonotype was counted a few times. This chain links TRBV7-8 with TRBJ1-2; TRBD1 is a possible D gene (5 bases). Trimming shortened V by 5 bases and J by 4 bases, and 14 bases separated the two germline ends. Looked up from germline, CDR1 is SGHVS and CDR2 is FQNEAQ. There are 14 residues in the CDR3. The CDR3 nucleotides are TGTGCCAGCAGCCCCTCGGGGGGGACCTATGGCTACACCTTC. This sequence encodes CASSPSGGTYGYTF.

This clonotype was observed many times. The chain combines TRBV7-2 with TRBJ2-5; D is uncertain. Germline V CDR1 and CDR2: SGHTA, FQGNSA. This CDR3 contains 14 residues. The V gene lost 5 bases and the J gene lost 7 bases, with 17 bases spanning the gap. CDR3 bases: TGTGCCAGCAGCCCGCGACCGACCCCTGGGACCCAGTACTTC. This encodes CASSPRPTPGTQYF.

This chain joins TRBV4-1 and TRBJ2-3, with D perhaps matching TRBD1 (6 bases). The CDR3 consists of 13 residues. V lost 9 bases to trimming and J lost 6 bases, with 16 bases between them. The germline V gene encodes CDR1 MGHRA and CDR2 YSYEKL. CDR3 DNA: TGCGCCAGGGGGCCCGGAAGGGGGGATACGCAGTATTTT. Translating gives CARGPGRGDTQYF.

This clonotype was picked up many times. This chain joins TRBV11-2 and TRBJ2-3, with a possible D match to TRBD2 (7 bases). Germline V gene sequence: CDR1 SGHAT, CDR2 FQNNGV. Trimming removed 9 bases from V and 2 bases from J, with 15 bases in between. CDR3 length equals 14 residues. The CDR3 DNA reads TGTGCCAGTCGGGGGCGGGGGAACACAGATACGCAGTATTTT. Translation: CASRGRGNTDTQYF.

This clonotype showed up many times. The CDR3 protein is CSAQGTGGYGYTF. The DNA of the CDR3 is TGCAGTGCCCAAGGGACAGGAGGCTATGGCTACACCTTC. The chain has TRBV20-1 and TRBJ1-2; 8 bases fit TRBD1. V dropped 6 bases and J dropped 4; count of bases not matched to a gene: 7. Germline V gene lookup returns CDR1 DFQATT and CDR2 SNEGSKA (reference sequence). The CDR3 contains 13 residues.

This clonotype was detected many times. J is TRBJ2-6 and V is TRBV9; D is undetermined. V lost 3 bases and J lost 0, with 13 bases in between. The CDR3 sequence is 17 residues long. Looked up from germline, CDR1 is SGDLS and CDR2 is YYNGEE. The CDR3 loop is CASSAHLDRSGANVLTF. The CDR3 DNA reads TGTGCCAGCAGCGCCCATTTGGACCGCTCTGGGGCCAACGTCCTGACTTTC.

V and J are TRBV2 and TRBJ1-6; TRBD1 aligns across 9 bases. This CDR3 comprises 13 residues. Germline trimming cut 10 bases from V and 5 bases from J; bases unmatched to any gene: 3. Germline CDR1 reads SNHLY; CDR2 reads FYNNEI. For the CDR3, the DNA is TGTGCCACCAGGGACAGGGATAATTCACCCCTCCACTTT. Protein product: CATRDRDNSPLHF. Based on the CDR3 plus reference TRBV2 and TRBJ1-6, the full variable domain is EPEVTQTPSHQVTQMGQEVILRCVPISNHLYFYWYRQILGQKVEFLVSFYNNEISEKSEIFDDQFSVERPDGSNFTLKIRSTKLEDSAMYFCATRDRDNSPLHFGNGTRLTVT.

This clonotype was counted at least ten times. The CDR3 sequence is CSAQEDGTANYGYTF. The CDR3 bases are TGCAGTGCTCAAGAGGATGGGACAGCTAACTATGGCTACACCTTC. V usage is TRBV20-1 and J usage is TRBJ1-2, with 7 bases matching TRBD1. CDR1 DFQATT and CDR2 SNEGSKA come from the germline V gene (reference sequence). J lost 0 bases, V lost 5 bases, and 9 bases had no gene match. The length of the CDR3 is 15 residues.

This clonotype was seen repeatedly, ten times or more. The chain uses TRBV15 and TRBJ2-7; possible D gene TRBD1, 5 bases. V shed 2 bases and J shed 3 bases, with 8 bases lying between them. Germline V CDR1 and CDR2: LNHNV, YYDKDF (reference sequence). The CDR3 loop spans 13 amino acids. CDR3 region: CATSRNQGYEQYF. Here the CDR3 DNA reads TGTGCCACCAGCAGAAACCAGGGCTACGAGCAGTACTTC.

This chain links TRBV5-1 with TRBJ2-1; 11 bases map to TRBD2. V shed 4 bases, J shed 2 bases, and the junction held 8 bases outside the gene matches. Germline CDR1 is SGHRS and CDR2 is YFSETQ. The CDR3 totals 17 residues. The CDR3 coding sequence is TGCGCCAGCAGCCCCGGACTAGCGGGCTCAACCTACAATGAGCAGTTCTTC. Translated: CASSPGLAGSTYNEQFF.

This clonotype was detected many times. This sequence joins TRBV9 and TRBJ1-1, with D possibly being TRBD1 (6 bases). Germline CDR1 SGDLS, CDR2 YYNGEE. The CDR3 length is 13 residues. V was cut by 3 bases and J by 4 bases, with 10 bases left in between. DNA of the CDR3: TGTGCCAGCAGCGGAGGGGGTGGCACTGAAGCTTTCTTT. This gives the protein CASSGGGGTEAFF.

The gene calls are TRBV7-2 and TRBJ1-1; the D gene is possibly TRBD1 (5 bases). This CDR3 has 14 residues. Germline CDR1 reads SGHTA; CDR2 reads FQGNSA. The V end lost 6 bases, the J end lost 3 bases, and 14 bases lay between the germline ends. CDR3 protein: CASRWGSFDTEAFF. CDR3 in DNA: TGTGCCAGCAGATGGGGGTCTTTTGACACTGAAGCTTTCTTT.

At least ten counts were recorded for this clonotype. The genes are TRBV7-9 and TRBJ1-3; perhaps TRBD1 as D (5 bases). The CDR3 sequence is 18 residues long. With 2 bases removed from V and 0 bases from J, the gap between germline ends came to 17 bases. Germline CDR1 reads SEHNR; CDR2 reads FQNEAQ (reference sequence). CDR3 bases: TGTGCCAGCAGCTTAAGGGGTCCGGGGCTGTTCTCTGGAAACACCATATATTTT. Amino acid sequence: CASSLRGPGLFSGNTIYF.

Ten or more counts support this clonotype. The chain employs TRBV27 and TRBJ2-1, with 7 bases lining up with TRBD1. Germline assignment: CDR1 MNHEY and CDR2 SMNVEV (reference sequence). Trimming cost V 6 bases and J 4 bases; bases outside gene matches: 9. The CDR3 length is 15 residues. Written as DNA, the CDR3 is TGTGCCAGCAGCTATTTTCCGGGACAGTACAATGAGCAGTTCTTC. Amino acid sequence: CASSYFPGQYNEQFF.

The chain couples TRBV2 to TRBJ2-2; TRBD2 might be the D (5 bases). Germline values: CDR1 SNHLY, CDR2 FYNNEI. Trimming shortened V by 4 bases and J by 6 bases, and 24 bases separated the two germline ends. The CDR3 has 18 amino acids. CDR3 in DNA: TGTGCCAGCAGTGTGTTGGGCAGTACAGCAGACGGGGCCGGGGAGCTGTTTTTT. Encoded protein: CASSVLGSTADGAGELFF.

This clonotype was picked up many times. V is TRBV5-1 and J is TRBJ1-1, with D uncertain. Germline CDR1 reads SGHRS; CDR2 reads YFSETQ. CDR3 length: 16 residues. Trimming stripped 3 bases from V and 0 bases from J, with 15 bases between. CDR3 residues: CASSSEYGLVNTEAFF. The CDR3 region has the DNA TGCGCCAGCAGCTCAGAGTATGGTCTGGTGAACACTGAAGCTTTCTTT.

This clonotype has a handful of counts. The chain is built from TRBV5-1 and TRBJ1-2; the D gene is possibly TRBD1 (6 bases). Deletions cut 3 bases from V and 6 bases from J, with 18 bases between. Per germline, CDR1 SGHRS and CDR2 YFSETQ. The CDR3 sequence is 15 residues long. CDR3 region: CASSYGTTGVHGYTF. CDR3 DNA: TGCGCCAGCAGCTACGGGACAACAGGTGTGCATGGCTACACCTTC.

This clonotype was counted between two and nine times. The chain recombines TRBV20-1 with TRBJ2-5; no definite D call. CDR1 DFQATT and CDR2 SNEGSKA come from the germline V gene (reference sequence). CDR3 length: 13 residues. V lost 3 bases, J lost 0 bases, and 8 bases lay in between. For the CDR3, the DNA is TGCAGTGCTAGGTGGACGTACCAAGAGACCCAGTACTTC. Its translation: CSARWTYQETQYF.

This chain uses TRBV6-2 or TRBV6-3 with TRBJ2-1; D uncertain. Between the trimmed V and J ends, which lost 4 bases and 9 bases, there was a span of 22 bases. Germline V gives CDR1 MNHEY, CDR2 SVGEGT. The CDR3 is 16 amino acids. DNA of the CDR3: TGTGCCAGCAGTTCCGCCCGGTGGTTAAGTGGTCTTGAGCAGTTCTTC. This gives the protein CASSSARWLSGLEQFF.

CDR3 nucleotides: TGTGCCAGCAGTTTAATACTGGCCAGGGGAGATGATAGCACTGAAGCTTTCTTT. Residues: CASSLILARGDDSTEAFF. J is TRBJ1-1 and V is TRBV6-2 or TRBV6-3; D perhaps matches TRBD1 (6 bases). The V gene's germline CDR1 is MNHEY and CDR2 SVGEGT. V lost 4 bases and J 4 bases, leaving 25 bases between the germline ends. The CDR3 runs to 18 residues.

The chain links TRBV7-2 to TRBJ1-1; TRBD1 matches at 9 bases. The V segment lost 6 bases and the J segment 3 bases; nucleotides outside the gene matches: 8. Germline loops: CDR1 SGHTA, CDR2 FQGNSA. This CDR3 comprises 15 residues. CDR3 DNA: TGTGCCAGCAGTCCGAATGGACAGGGGTACACTGAAGCTTTCTTT. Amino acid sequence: CASSPNGQGYTEAFF.

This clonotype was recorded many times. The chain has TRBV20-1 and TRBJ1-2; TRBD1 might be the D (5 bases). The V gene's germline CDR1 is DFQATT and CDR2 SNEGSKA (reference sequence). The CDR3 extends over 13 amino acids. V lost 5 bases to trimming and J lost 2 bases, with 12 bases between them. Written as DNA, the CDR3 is TGCAGTGCTCACCAGGGTCTCAACTATGGCTACACCTTC. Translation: CSAHQGLNYGYTF.

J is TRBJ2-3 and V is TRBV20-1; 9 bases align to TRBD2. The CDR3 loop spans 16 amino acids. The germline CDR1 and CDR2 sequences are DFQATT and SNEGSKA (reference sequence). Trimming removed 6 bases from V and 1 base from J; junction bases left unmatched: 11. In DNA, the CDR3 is TGCAGTGCCCCAACCCCTAGCGGGGAGGGCACAGATACGCAGTATTTT. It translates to CSAPTPSGEGTDTQYF.

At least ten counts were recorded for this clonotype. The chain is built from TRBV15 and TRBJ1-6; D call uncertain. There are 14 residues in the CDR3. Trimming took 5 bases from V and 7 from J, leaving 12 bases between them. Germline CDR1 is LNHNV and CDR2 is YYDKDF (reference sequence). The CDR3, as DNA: TGTGCCACCAGCCTGACTTCGACAAATTCACCCCTCCACTTT. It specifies CATSLTSTNSPLHF.

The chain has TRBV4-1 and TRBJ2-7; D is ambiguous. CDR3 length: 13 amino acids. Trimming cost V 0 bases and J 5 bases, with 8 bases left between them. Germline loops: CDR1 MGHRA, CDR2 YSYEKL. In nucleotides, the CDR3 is TGCGCCAGCAGCCAAGATAGAGTGGACGAGCAGTACTTC. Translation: CASSQDRVDEQYF.

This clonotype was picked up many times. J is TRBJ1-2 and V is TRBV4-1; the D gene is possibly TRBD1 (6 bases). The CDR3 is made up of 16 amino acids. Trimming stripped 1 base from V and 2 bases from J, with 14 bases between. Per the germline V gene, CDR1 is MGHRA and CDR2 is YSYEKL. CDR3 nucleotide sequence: TGCGCCAGCAGCCAAGGGGAGAGGACAGTGAACTATGGCTACACCTTC. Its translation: CASSQGERTVNYGYTF.

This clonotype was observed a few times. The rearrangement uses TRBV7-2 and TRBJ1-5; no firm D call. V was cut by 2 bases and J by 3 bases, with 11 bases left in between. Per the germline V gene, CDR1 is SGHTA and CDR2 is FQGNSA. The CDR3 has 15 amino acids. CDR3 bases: TGTGCCAGCAGCTTAATTAGTAGTGCCAATCAGCCCCAGCATTTT. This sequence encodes CASSLISSANQPQHF.

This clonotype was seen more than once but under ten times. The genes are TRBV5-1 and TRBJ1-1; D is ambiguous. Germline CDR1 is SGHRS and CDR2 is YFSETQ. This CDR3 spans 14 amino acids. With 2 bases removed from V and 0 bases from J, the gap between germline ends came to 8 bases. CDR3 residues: CASSFFSMNTEAFF. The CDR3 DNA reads TGCGCCAGCAGCTTTTTTAGCATGAACACTGAAGCTTTCTTT.

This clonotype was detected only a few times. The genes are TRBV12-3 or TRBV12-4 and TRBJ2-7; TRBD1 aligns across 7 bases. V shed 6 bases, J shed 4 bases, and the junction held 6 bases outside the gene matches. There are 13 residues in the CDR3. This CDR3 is CASSQGQQYEQYV. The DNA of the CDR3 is TGTGCCAGCAGCCAGGGACAGCAATACGAGCAGTACGTC.

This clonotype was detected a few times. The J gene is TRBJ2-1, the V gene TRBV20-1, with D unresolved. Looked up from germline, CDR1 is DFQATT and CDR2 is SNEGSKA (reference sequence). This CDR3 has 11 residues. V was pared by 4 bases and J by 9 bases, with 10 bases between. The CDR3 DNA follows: TGCAGTGCTACCTTGGGCATTGAGCAGTTCTTC. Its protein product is CSATLGIEQFF.

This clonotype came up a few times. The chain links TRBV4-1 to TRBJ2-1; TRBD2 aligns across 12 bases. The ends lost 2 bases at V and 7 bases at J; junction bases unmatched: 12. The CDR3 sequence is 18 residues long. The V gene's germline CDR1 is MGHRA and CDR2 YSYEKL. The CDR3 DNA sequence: TGCGCCAGCAGCCAACTTCTCGGACTAGCGGGGTCAATGAATGAGCAGTTCTTC. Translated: CASSQLLGLAGSMNEQFF.

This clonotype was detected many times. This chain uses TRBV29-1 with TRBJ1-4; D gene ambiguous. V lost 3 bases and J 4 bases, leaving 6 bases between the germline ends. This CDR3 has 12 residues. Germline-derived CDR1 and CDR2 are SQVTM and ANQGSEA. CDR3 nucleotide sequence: TGCAGCGTTGAGAAGGATAATGAAAAACTGTTTTTT. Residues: CSVEKDNEKLFF.